A selection of T cell receptor beta chains follows, all from one sample in a study of blood T cell repertoires in COVID-19. Libraries were prepared by immunoSEQ multiplex PCR; TCRdb keeps only in-frame clonotypes and omits some of them. The sample lists roughly 240,000 clones; more than 65% were seen once. Source material: peripheral blood. The receptors come from a man in his forties who had recovered from COVID-19. The CDR3 runs from the conserved cysteine through the conserved F or W. D genes are given only for firm matches. Clone size, where shown, is once, few, many, or a class for clones that have expanded.

16	-	-	TRBV3-1/TRBV3-2	TRBJ1-2	CASSQGELGLLYGYTF	TGTGCCAGCAGCCAAGGAGAACTAGGACTCCTCTATGGCTACACCTTC
14	TRBD1	-	TRBV3-1/TRBV3-2	TRBJ2-7	CASSQAGQAWGQYF	TGTGCCAGCAGCCAAGCTGGACAGGCTTGGGGGCAGTACTTC
14	-	-	TRBV18	TRBJ1-1	CASSPARGETEAFF	TGTGCCAGCTCACCGGCCCGGGGTGAGACTGAAGCTTTCTTT
13	-	-	TRBV27	TRBJ2-1	CASSPPDRDFQFF	TGTGCCAGCAGCCCCCCGGACAGAGACTTTCAGTTCTTC
15	-	-	TRBV4-3	TRBJ2-7	CASSQGPGVTYEQYF	TGCGCCAGCAGCCAAGGACCGGGAGTAACCTACGAGCAGTACTTC
15	-	once	TRBV11-2	TRBJ2-5	CASSLDRVSWETQYF	TGTGCCAGCAGCTTAGATCGGGTTAGCTGGGAGACCCAGTACTTC
16	TRBD2	-	TRBV3-1/TRBV3-2	TRBJ2-5	CASSRTVAGGQETQYF	TGTGCCAGCAGCCGGACGGTAGCGGGAGGTCAGGAGACCCAGTACTTC
15	-	-	TRBV4-3	TRBJ2-3	CASSPHIAGTDTQYF	TGCGCCAGCAGCCCTCACATAGCAGGCACAGATACGCAGTATTTT
16	-	-	TRBV6-5	TRBJ2-1	CASSSIVRQSYNEQFF	TGTGCCAGCAGTTCTATTGTGAGACAGTCCTACAATGAGCAGTTCTTC
14	-	-	TRBV3-1/TRBV3-2	TRBJ2-5	CASSQVSGSGTQYF	TGTGCCAGCAGCCAAGTTTCAGGTAGTGGGACCCAGTACTTC
15	-	-	TRBV4-1	TRBJ1-2	CASSQTPGLSHGYTF	TGCGCCAGCAGCCAGACCCCTGGACTGTCACATGGCTACACCTTC
14	-	once	TRBV2	TRBJ1-4	CASSVGDLSEKLFF	TGTGCCAGCAGTGTTGGGGACTTGAGTGAAAAACTGTTTTTT
15	-	-	TRBV3-1/TRBV3-2	TRBJ2-3	CASSQVKGSTDTQYF	TGTGCCAGCAGCCAAGTCAAGGGGAGCACAGATACGCAGTATTTT
12	-	-	TRBV7-9	TRBJ2-7	CASSHDSYEQYF	TGTGCCAGCAGCCACGACAGCTACGAGCAGTACTTC
14	-	-	TRBV7-6	TRBJ1-1	CASSGSGGITEAFF	TGTGCCAGCAGCGGGAGTGGAGGAATCACTGAAGCTTTCTTT
13	-	-	TRBV7-8	TRBJ2-5	CASSRSAQETQYF	TGTGCCAGCAGCCGAAGCGCCCAAGAGACCCAGTACTTC
17	TRBD1	-	TRBV7-9	TRBJ1-1	CASSEPGQGGTNTEAFF	TGTGCCAGCAGCGAACCCGGACAGGGGGGGACCAACACTGAAGCTTTCTTT
14	-	-	TRBV19	TRBJ2-5	CASSFGGSGETQYF	TGTGCCAGTAGTTTTGGGGGCTCGGGGGAGACCCAGTACTTC
15	-	-	TRBV6-1	TRBJ2-7	CASSEGRNPAYEQYF	TGTGCCAGCAGTGAGGGGAGAAATCCCGCCTACGAGCAGTACTTC
17	-	-	TRBV30	TRBJ1-1	CAWSHLLSFQEATEAFF	TGTGCCTGGAGTCACCTATTGAGTTTTCAGGAAGCCACTGAAGCTTTCTTT
14	-	-	TRBV5-4	TRBJ2-5	CASSLGGPGETQYF	TGTGCCAGCAGCTTGGGAGGGCCTGGAGAGACCCAGTACTTC
14	TRBD1	-	TRBV27	TRBJ1-2	CASSSTGGGGGYTF	TGTGCCAGCAGTTCCACAGGGGGCGGGGGGGGCTACACCTTC
13	-	-	TRBV24-1	TRBJ2-2	CATSERSGGELFF	TGTGCCACCAGTGAAAGGTCGGGCGGGGAGCTGTTTTTT
15	TRBD1	-	TRBV18	TRBJ2-1	CASSPGTGGYNEQFF	TGTGCCAGCTCACCAGGGACAGGAGGTTACAATGAGCAGTTCTTC
13	-	-	TRBV12-3/TRBV12-4	TRBJ2-1	CASSSSEGHEQFF	TGTGCCAGCAGTTCTAGCGAGGGCCATGAGCAGTTCTTC
12	-	once	TRBV19	TRBJ2-7	CASNPGTGEQYF	TGTGCCAGTAACCCGGGGACTGGGGAGCAGTACTTC
15	TRBD1	-	TRBV6-2/TRBV6-3	TRBJ2-7	CASSRGQGKGYEQYF	TGTGCCAGCAGTAGGGGACAGGGGAAGGGCTACGAGCAGTACTTC
14	TRBD1	once	TRBV30	TRBJ1-1	CATIIHGTGDEAFF	TGTGCCACTATAATACACGGGACAGGCGATGAAGCTTTCTTT
15	-	-	TRBV5-4	TRBJ2-7	CASSSQGFLSYEQYF	TGTGCCAGCAGCTCGCAGGGCTTCCTCTCCTACGAGCAGTACTTC
18	TRBD2	-	TRBV13	TRBJ2-2	CASSSGLAGGLGTGELFF	TGTGCCAGCAGCTCCGGACTAGCGGGGGGGCTAGGTACCGGGGAGCTGTTTTTT
18	TRBD1	-	TRBV5-6	TRBJ1-6	CASSRDRVRVRYNSPLHF	TGTGCCAGCAGCCGCGACAGGGTCCGGGTGCGGTATAATTCACCCCTCCACTTT
14	-	-	TRBV30	TRBJ2-3	CAWSVWEATDTQYF	TGTGCCTGGAGTGTATGGGAGGCCACAGATACGCAGTATTTT
16	TRBD2	few	TRBV7-6	TRBJ2-2	CASSPPGTSATGELFF	TGTGCCAGCAGTCCTCCCGGGACTAGCGCAACCGGGGAGCTGTTTTTT
13	-	-	TRBV30	TRBJ2-7	CAWSLGLSYEQYF	TGTGCCTGGAGTCTTGGACTCTCCTACGAGCAGTACTTC
16	-	few	TRBV6-6	TRBJ1-2	CASIELQNRPGYGYTF	TGTGCCAGCATCGAACTCCAAAACAGGCCCGGGTATGGCTACACCTTC
16	-	-	TRBV5-6	TRBJ2-5	CASSLGGAGFVATQYF	TGTGCCAGCAGCTTGGGCGGGGCGGGCTTTGTCGCGACCCAGTACTTC
15	-	-	TRBV6-1	TRBJ1-6	CASSEAGLINSPLHF	TGTGCCAGCAGTGAAGCGGGGCTGATTAATTCACCCCTCCACTTT
14	TRBD1	-	TRBV9	TRBJ2-1	CASGPGTGGNEQFF	TGTGCCAGCGGTCCCGGGACAGGGGGCAATGAGCAGTTCTTC
14	-	-	TRBV9	TRBJ2-5	CASSVGGPRETQYF	TGTGCCAGCAGCGTAGGAGGGCCGCGAGAGACCCAGTACTTC
14	-	-	TRBV30	TRBJ2-2	CAGKQGSNTGELFF	TGTGCCGGCAAACAGGGCTCCAACACCGGGGAGCTGTTTTTT